The entry below describes one TCR beta chain. Which antigen it targets is not known. No qualities accompany the bases; no much larger clone lies one base away. The CDR3 spans 14 residues, from the cysteine through the phenylalanine. The CDR3 DNA has 42 bases and is translated from base 1. Trimmed from V: 4 bases; trimmed from J: 1 base; junction bases lacking a gene match: 2. According to the germline V gene, CDR1 reads MGHDK and CDR2 reads SYGVNS. The immunoSEQ Assay, a bias-controlled multiplex PCR, was used to amplify TCRbeta CDR3 regions from genomic DNA. The original methods were these. The number of nucleated cells in each sample was estimated from the amplification of reference gene primers within the assay. Sequence reads were collapsed and filtered to measure the absolute abundance of every unique TCRbeta CDR3 rearrangement. For each sample, productive Simpson clonality was calculated by taking the square root of Simpson's diversity index across productive rearrangements. This immuneACCESS table, as held by TCRdb, lists in-frame sequences with V and J called but not all clones. Of the missing ones, under half trace to an unresolved V gene in checked studies; the others have no known cause. V, J and clone size reflect that table, while D and trimming were determined from the DNA. The sample table records under 80,000 clones; roughly 92% of these occur just once. Around 6% of the sample is in the top ten clones.

These data belong to a study of blood T cell repertoires in COVID-19 (dated by TCRdb to the early 2020s). As for the study more broadly: Samples from collaborators originated in the United States, Italy and Spain and spanned both the acute and convalescent phases of COVID-19. A de-identified subject ID, COVID-19 status, age in years and sex were almost always included in the sample metadata. The samples were drawn from the first 160 participants of the ongoing ImmuneRACE study and from more than 1,000 subjects provided by 6 global collaborators. The dataset comprised deeply sampled blood TCRbeta repertoires from subjects exposed to, actively infected with, or recovered from COVID-19. The repertoires were made available in a free public database intended to serve as a resource for research on the immune response to SARS-CoV-2. The material from the prospective study consisted of cDNA or gDNA derived from T cells, B-cell-depleted T cells, or PBMCs. Where available, HLA class I and class II types were obtained from metadata supplied by the sample provider rather than from assay-based typing. Study-wide conclusions, independent of this receptor: Clinical and demographic metadata were provided uncurated, with the amount varying by source and participant.

Collaborating institutions collected whole blood in K2EDTA tubes following their own protocols. Collaborator samples were shipped for TCRbeta analysis as frozen whole blood, isolated PBMCs, or DNA extracted from either sample type. The sequenced material came from peripheral blood. The source of this sequence is a human donor in a cohort sampled during active COVID-19. The V and J segments used are TRBV25-1 and TRBJ2-3; 7 bases in the middle match TRBD2. The DNA sequence is as follows: TGTGCCAGCAGTGGGCTAGCGGGCACAGATACGCAGTATTTT. This is translated as CASSGLAGTDTQYF.